Below, 22 T cell receptor beta chains from the same sample are listed, as sequenced in a study of Graves' ophthalmopathy and Graves' hyperthyroidism. Researchers took RNA transcripts and amplified TCR beta CDR3 regions from them. HTBI-primed first-round RT-PCR preceded second-round multiplex PCR. TCRdb called the multiplex PCR reads again in MiXCR, with one record for every CDR3 protein. This table has over a million distinct CDR3 sequences, roughly two fifths appearing once. Sequenced material: peripheral blood or thyroid tissue (not recorded which). The receptors stem from an adult man with Graves' hyperthyroidism.

The CDR3 DNA sequence: TGTGCCAGCAGTCTCGGACTAGTATCGGCCGAGCAGTACTTC. This sequence encodes CASSLGLVSAEQYF. The chain is built from TRBV6-5 and TRBJ2-7; 7 nucleotides agree with TRBD2. The CDR3 spans 14 residues. CDR1 MNHEY and CDR2 SVGAGI come from the germline V gene. The V and J ends lost 5 bases and 6 bases, in that order; junction bases with no gene match: 10.

This clonotype was seen repeatedly, ten times or more. The chain uses TRBV7-6 and TRBJ2-7; 9 bases map to TRBD1. V trimming: 5 bases; J trimming: 2 bases; junction bases outside the gene matches: 7. CDR1 is SGHVS, CDR2 FNYEAQ, per germline. The CDR3 length is 15 residues. The CDR3 DNA follows: TGTGCCAGCAGCCCCAATCGACAGGGGGCCTACGAGCAGTACTTC. Its protein is CASSPNRQGAYEQYF.

This clonotype was counted many times. The junction differs from germline at one of its ends, possibly a read error. CDR3 coding DNA: TGTGCCAGCAGCCAAGTAGCGGAGACCCAGTACTTC. Its protein is CASSQVAETQYF. V gene TRBV4-1 combines with J gene TRBJ2-5; a possible D gene is TRBD2 (5 bases). The CDR3 is 12 residues long. In germline, CDR1 is MGHRA, CDR2 YSYEKL.

A remark on this clonotype: Without the conserved terminal phenylalanine or tryptophan, this CDR3 likely stems from a read error. The DNA is left out, because the CDR3 cannot be placed on it with certainty; the CDR3 is given as TCRdb lists it. J is TRBJ2-5 and V is TRBV20-1; the D call in the table, TRBD1, was not verified against the DNA. The CDR3 length equals 17 residues, ends included. Germline-derived CDR1 and CDR2 are DFQATT and SNEGSKA (reference sequence). The CDR3 sequence: CSARDPRTGVYGYTFGS.

This clonotype was recorded at least ten times. The gene calls are TRBV9 and TRBJ1-1; 7 positions match TRBD1. Germline trimming cut 4 bases from V and 0 bases from J; bases unmatched to any gene: 6. The CDR3 totals 15 residues. CDR1 and CDR2 (germline): SGDLS, YYNGEE. The CDR3 nucleotides read TGTGCCAGCAGCACCCGACAGGGAGTGAACACTGAAGCTTTCTTT. It translates to CASSTRQGVNTEAFF. Supplemented by reference TRBV9 and TRBJ1-1, the full variable domain reads DSGVTQTPKHLITATGQRVTLRCSPRSGDLSVYWYQQSLDQGLQFLIQYYNGEERAKGNILERFSAQQFPDLHSELNLSSLELGDSALYFCASSTRQGVNTEAFFGQGTRLTVV.

This clonotype was counted between two and nine times. The rearrangement uses TRBV10-3 and TRBJ1-6, with 7 bases identical to TRBD1. Germline V gives CDR1 ENHRY, CDR2 SYGVKD. J gave up 7 bases and V 10 bases, and 10 bases lay outside the gene matches. The CDR3 contains 14 residues. The CDR3 nucleotides are TGTGCCAGCACCGGAGGGGGCTCGAATTCACCCCTCCACTTT. This codes for CASTGGGSNSPLHF.

The chain joins TRBV5-1 to TRBJ1-6, with TRBD1 matching over 8 bases. The length of the CDR3 is 17 residues. Germline V gene lookup returns CDR1 SGHRS and CDR2 YFSETQ. Unmatched junction bases numbered 14, after V lost 4 bases and J lost 8 bases. CDR3 DNA sequence: TGCGCCAGCAGCCCCAAGGGGGCAGGGGGCTTGGATTCACCCCTCCACTTT. Translating it yields CASSPKGAGGLDSPLHF.

The chain is built from TRBV6-4 and TRBJ1-4; D is undetermined. The CDR3 length is 15 residues. Germline CDR1 and CDR2: MRHNA and SNTAGT. The V gene lost 2 bases and the J gene lost 7 bases, with 14 bases spanning the gap. This chain's CDR3 is CASSDGEGSGEKLFF. CDR3 bases: TGTGCCAGCAGTGACGGGGAGGGATCGGGTGAAAAACTGTTTTTT.

The table lists this clonotype with many counts. The chain's CDR3 is CAILGGEAYEQYF. CDR3 nucleotide sequence: TGTGCCATCCTCGGGGGGGAGGCGTACGAGCAGTACTTC. J is TRBJ2-7 and V is TRBV10-3; 8 bases agree with TRBD2. Germline CDR1 ENHRY, CDR2 SYGVKD. V dropped 8 bases and J dropped 4; count of bases not matched to a gene: 7. This CDR3 is 13 amino acids long.

The chain has TRBV5-4 and TRBJ2-7; TRBD2 agrees at 9 bases. The CDR3 totals 14 residues. Germline V gives CDR1 SGHNT, CDR2 YYREEE (reference sequence). V shed 9 bases, J shed 2 bases, and the junction held 9 bases outside the gene matches. The CDR3 here is CATRMAGGPYEQYF. The CDR3 DNA reads as TGTGCCACCCGGATGGCGGGGGGGCCCTACGAGCAGTACTTC.

The chain links TRBV11-2 to TRBJ2-7, with TRBD2 matching over 12 bases. V shed 3 bases and J 7 bases; nucleotides not matched to a gene: 7. This CDR3 contains 15 residues. Germline V lookup: CDR1 SGHAT, CDR2 FQNNGV. The CDR3 loop reads CASSFDLAGGREQYF. The CDR3 DNA follows: TGTGCCAGCAGCTTCGATCTAGCGGGAGGGCGGGAGCAGTACTTC.

This clonotype was seen more than once but under ten times. V usage is TRBV30 and J usage is TRBJ1-1; D is possibly TRBD1 (6 bases). In germline, CDR1 is GTSNPN, CDR2 SVGIG (reference sequence). Trimming took 5 bases from V and 3 from J, leaving 16 bases between them. This CDR3 has 14 amino acids. CDR3 bases: TGTGCCTGGTTACAGGGTCTAGGGCACACTGAAGCTTTCTTT. Its translation is CAWLQGLGHTEAFF.

V gene TRBV29-1 combines with J gene TRBJ2-5; 10 bases align to TRBD2. CDR3 length: 13 residues. Per the germline V gene, CDR1 is SQVTM and CDR2 is ANQGSEA. The DNA of the CDR3 is TGCAGTGACAGGACTAGCGGACAAGAGACCCAGTACTTC. Its protein product is CSDRTSGQETQYF.

This clonotype was seen repeatedly, ten times or more. This chain links TRBV11-2 with TRBJ2-5; no definite D call. The CDR3 length is 15 residues. Germline V gene sequence: CDR1 SGHAT, CDR2 FQNNGV. With 1 base removed from V and 2 bases from J, the gap between germline ends came to 11 bases. The CDR3 loop is CASSLGVGNQETQYF. Here the CDR3 DNA reads TGTGCCAGCAGCTTAGGGGTAGGGAATCAAGAGACCCAGTACTTC.

This clonotype has at least ten counts. This chain joins TRBV7-8 and TRBJ2-7; 8 nucleotides match TRBD1. Germline lookup yields CDR1 SGHVS and CDR2 FQNEAQ. The CDR3 contains 15 residues. Trimming at V came to 4 bases and at J to 2 bases, leaving 7 bases not matched to a gene. The CDR3, as DNA: TGTGCCAGCAGCTATTCCGGGACAGGAGCCTACGAGCAGTACTTC. Its translation: CASSYSGTGAYEQYF.

This clonotype was observed at least ten times. This chain uses TRBV10-3 with TRBJ2-2; D call uncertain. The CDR3 spans 14 residues. V was trimmed by 3 bases and J by 0 bases, leaving 5 bases between them. In germline, CDR1 is ENHRY, CDR2 SYGVKD. The CDR3 region is CAISEAPNTGELFF. For the CDR3, the DNA is TGTGCCATCAGTGAAGCCCCGAACACCGGGGAGCTGTTTTTT.

This clonotype was seen ten or more times. This chain links TRBV24-1 with TRBJ2-7; possible D gene TRBD2, 5 bases. The CDR3 is 16 amino acids. Trimming pared 4 bases from V and 0 bases from J, leaving 15 bases between. CDR1 is KGHDR and CDR2 is SFDVKD in the germline V gene. CDR3 protein: CATSDPKAESSYEQYF. CDR3 coding DNA: TGTGCCACCAGTGACCCAAAAGCGGAGAGCTCCTACGAGCAGTACTTC.

The genes are TRBV7-9 and TRBJ1-6; 8 bases fit TRBD1. This CDR3 is built from 15 residues. CDR1 is SEHNR and CDR2 is FQNEAQ in the germline V gene (reference sequence). J gave up 7 bases and V 7 bases, and 9 bases lay outside the gene matches. CDR3 in DNA: TGTGCCAGCACTATGACAGGGGCTGACAATTCACCCCTCCACTTT. Its translation: CASTMTGADNSPLHF.

This clonotype was seen at least ten times. V is TRBV2 and J is TRBJ1-6; a weak D match, TRBD1 (5 bases). Per germline, CDR1 SNHLY and CDR2 FYNNEI. The CDR3 has 13 amino acids. The V and J ends lost 9 bases and 7 bases respectively, with 13 bases between them. CDR3 loop: CASFRDSNSPLHF. The CDR3 DNA reads TGTGCCAGTTTTCGGGACTCCAATTCACCCCTCCACTTT.

This clonotype was observed a single time. A junction end diverges from the germline sequence, so it may reflect a read error. This sequence joins TRBV20-1 and TRBJ1-5; TRBD1 aligns across 9 bases. The length of the CDR3 is 17 residues. Germline CDR1 and CDR2: DFQATT and SNEGSKA (reference sequence). The CDR3 is CCAPTGTGTVFNQPQHF. CDR3 DNA sequence: TGCTGTGCTCCTACCGGGACAGGGACAGTATTTAACCAGCCCCAACATTTT.

The chain links TRBV6-5 to TRBJ2-7; D may be TRBD2 (6 bases). CDR1 is MNHEY and CDR2 is SVGAGI in the germline V gene. CDR3 length: 14 amino acids. V lost 6 bases, J lost 1 base, and 13 bases lay in between. The CDR3 is CASRTTGVSYEQYF. The CDR3 nucleotides read TGTGCCAGCAGAACAACGGGAGTTTCCTACGAGCAGTACTTC.

In this sample, this clonotype turned up many times. The CDR3 protein is CASSFEGEKLFF. Here the CDR3 DNA reads TGTGCCAGCAGCTTCGAGGGCGAAAAACTGTTTTTT. V is TRBV7-8 and J is TRBJ1-4, with D uncertain. This CDR3 region has 12 residues. Germline V gives CDR1 SGHVS, CDR2 FQNEAQ. V lost 3 bases and J lost 8, with 7 bases in between. Complete variable domain (other parts from reference TRBV7-8 and TRBJ1-4): GAGVSQSPRYKVAKRGQDVALRCDPISGHVSLFWYQQALGQGPEFLTYFQNEAQLDKSGLPSDRFFAERPEGSVSTLKIQRTQQEDSAVYLCASSFEGEKLFFGSGTQLSVL.